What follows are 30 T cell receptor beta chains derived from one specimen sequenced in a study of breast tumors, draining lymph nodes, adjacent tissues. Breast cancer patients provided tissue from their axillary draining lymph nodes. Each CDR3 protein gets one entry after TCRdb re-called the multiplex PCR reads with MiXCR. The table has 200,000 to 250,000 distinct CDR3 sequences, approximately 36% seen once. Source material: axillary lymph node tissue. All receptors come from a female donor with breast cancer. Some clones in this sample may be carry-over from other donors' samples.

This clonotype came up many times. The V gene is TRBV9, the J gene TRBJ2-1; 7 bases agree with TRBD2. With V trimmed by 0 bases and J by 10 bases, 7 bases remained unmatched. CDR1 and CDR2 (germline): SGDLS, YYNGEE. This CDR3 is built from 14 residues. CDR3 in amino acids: CASSVALAMGEQFF. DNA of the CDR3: TGTGCCAGCAGCGTAGCACTAGCGATGGGGGAGCAGTTCTTC.

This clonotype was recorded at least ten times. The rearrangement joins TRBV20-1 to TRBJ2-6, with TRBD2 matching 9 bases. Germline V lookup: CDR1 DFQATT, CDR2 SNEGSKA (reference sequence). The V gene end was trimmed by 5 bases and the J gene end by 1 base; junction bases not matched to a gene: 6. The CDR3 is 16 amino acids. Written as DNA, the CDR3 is TGCAGTGCTGTAGCGGGGGCTCCTTCTGGGGCCAACGTCCTGACTTTC. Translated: CSAVAGAPSGANVLTF.

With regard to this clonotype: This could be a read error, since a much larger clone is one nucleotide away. The CDR3 bases are TGTGCTAGTGGCTCCAGCCAGACCCAGCACTTC. Translated, it gives CASGSSQTQHF. V usage is TRBV12-5 and J usage is TRBJ2-5; D unclear. Looked up from germline, CDR1 is LGHNT and CDR2 is FRNRAP. The CDR3 is made up of 11 amino acids.

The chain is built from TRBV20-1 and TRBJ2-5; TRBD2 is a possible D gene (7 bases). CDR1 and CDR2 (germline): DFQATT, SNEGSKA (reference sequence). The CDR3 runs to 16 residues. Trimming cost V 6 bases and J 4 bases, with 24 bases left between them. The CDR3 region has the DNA TGCAGTGCCAGGGGCCTCGGTAGGGGGGGAGTAGAGACCCAGTACTTC. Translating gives CSARGLGRGGVETQYF.

The CDR3 sequence is CASSTWRTSTDTQYF. The CDR3 DNA follows: TGTGCCAGCAGTACCTGGAGGACTAGCACAGATACGCAGTATTTT. The chain employs TRBV27 and TRBJ2-3; maybe TRBD2 (5 bases). The CDR3 extends over 15 amino acids. With 5 bases removed from V and 0 bases from J, the gap between germline ends came to 12 bases. CDR1 and CDR2 (germline): MNHEY, SMNVEV (reference sequence).

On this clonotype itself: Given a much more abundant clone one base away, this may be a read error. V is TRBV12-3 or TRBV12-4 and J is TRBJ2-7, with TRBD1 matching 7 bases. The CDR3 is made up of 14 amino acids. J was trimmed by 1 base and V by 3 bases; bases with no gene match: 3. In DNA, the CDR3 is TGTGCCAGCAGTTTCGCACAGGGGTCCTACGAGCAGTACTTC. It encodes CASSFAQGSYEQYF.

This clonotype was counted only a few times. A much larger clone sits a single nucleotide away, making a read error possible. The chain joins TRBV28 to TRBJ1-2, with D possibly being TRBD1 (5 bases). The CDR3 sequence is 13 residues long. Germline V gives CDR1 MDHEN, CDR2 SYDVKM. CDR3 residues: CVTPGTGGYGYTF. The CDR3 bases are TGTGTCACCCCGGGGACGGGAGGCTATGGCTACACCTTC.

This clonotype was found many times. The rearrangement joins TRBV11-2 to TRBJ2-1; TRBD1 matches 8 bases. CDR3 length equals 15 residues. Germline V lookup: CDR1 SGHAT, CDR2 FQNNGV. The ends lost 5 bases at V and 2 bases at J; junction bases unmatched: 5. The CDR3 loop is CASSPRTGTYNEQFF. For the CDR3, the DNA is TGTGCCAGCAGCCCGCGGACAGGGACCTACAATGAGCAGTTCTTC.

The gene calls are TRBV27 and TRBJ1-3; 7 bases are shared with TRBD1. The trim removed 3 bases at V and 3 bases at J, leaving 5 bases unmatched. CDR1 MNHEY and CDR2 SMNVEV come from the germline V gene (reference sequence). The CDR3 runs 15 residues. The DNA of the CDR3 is TGTGCCAGCAGTTTCTCAACAGGGGATGGAAACACCATATATTTT. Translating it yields CASSFSTGDGNTIYF.

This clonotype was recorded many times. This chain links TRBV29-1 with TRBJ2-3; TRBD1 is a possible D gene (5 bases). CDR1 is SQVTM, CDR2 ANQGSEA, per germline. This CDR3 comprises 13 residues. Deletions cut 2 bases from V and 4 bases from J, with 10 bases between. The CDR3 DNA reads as TGCAGCGTTGAAATTACAGGATCAGATACGCAGTATTTT. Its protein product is CSVEITGSDTQYF.

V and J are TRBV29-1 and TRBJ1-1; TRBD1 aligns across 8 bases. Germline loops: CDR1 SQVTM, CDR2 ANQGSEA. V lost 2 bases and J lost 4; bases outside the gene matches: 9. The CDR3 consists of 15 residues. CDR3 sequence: CSVEWQGAWGTEAFF. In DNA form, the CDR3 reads TGCAGCGTTGAATGGCAGGGGGCATGGGGCACTGAAGCTTTCTTT.

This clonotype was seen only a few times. The CDR3 nucleotides are TGTGCCACCAGTGAGTACAGGGGATCTCAGCCCCAGCATTTT. This translates into CATSEYRGSQPQHF. The chain uses TRBV24-1 and TRBJ1-5; 7 nucleotides agree with TRBD1. This CDR3 is built from 14 residues. V lost 4 bases and J lost 6; bases outside the gene matches: 5. Germline CDR1 is KGHDR and CDR2 is SFDVKD.

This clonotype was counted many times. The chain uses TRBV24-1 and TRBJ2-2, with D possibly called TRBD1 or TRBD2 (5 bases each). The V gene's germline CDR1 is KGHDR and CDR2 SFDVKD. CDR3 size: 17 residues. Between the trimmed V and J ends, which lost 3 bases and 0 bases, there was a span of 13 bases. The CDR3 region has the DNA TGTGCCACCAGTGATCCACCGGGACGCTCGAACACCGGGGAGCTGTTTTTT. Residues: CATSDPPGRSNTGELFF.

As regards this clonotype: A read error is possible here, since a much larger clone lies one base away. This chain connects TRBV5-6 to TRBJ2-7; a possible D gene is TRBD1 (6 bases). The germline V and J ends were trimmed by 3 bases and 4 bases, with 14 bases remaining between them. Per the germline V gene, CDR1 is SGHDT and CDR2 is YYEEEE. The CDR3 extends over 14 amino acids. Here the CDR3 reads CASSSYRAPYEQYF. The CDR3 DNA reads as TGTGCCAGCAGCTCCTACAGGGCGCCTTACGAGCAGTACTTC.

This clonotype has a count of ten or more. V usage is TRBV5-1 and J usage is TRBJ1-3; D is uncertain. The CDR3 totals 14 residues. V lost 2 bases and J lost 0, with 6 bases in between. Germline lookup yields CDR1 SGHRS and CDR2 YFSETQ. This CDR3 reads CASSFWGSGNTIYF. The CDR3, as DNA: TGCGCCAGCAGCTTCTGGGGCTCTGGAAACACCATATATTTT.

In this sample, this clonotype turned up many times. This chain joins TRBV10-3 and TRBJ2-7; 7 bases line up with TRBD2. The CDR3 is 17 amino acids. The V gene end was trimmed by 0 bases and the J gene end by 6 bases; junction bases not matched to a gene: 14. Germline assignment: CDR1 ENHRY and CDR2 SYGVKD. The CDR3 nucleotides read TGTGCCATCAGTGAGTCGCGGGGGAGAATTTCGGGGGGCGAGCAGTACTTC. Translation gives CAISESRGRISGGEQYF.

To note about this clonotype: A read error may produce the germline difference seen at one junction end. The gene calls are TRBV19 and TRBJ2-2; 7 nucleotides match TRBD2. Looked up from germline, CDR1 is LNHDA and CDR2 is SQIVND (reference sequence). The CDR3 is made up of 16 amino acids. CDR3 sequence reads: CASTSAGIVNTGELSW. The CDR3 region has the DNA TGTGCCAGTACCTCAGCGGGGATAGTGAACACCGGGGAGCTGTCTTGG.

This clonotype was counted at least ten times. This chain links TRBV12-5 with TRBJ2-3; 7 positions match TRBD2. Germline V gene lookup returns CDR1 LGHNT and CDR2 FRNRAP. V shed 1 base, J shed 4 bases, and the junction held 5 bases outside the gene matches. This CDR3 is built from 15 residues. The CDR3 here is CASGLERGRADTQYF. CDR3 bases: TGTGCTAGTGGTTTGGAAAGAGGGAGGGCAGATACGCAGTATTTT. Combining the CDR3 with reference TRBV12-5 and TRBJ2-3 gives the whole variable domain DARVTQTPRHKVTEMGQEVTMRCQPILGHNTVFWYRQTMMQGLELLAYFRNRAPLDDSGMPKDRFSAEMPDATLATLKIQPSEPRDSAVYFCASGLERGRADTQYFGPGTRLTVL.

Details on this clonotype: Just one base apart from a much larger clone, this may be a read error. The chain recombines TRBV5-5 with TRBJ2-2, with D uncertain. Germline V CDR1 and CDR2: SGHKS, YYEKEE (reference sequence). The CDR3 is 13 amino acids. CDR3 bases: TGTGTCAGCAGCTTGGTCCATGTCGGGGAGCTGTTTTTT. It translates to CVSSLVHVGELFF.

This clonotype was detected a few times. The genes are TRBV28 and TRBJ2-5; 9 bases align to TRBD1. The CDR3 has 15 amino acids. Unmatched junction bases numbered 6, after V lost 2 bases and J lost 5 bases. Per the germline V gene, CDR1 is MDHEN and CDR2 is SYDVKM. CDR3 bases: TGTGCCAGCAGTTTAAGGGACAGGGTTTGGGAGACCCAGTACTTC. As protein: CASSLRDRVWETQYF. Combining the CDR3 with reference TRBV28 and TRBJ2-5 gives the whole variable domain DVKVTQSSRYLVKRTGEKVFLECVQDMDHENMFWYRQDPGLGLRLIYFSYDVKMKEKGDIPEGYSVSREKKERFSLILESASTNQTSMYLCASSLRDRVWETQYFGPGTRLLVL.

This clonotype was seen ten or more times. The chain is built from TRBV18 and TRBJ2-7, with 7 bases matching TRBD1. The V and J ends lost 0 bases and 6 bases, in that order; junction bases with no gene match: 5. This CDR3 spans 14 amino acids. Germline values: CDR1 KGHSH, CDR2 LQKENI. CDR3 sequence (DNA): TGTGCCAGCTCACCACCGAGACAGGGAGCCGAGCAGTACTTC. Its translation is CASSPPRQGAEQYF.

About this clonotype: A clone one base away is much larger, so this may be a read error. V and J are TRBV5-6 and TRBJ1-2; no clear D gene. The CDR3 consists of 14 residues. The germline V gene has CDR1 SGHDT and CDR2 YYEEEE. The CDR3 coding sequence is TGTGCCAGCACCCAGGAGGGCGGTAACTATGGCTGCACCTTC. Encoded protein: CASTQEGGNYGCTF.

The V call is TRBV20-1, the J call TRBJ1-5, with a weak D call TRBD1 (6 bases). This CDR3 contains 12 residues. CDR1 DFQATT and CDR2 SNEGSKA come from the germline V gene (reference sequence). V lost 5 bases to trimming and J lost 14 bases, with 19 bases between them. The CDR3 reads CSADQGLSNEHF. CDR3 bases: TGCAGTGCTGACCAGGGGCTGAGTAATGAGCATTTT.

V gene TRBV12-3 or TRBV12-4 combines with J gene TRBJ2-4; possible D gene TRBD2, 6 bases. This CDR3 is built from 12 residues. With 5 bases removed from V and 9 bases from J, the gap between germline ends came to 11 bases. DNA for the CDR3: TGTGCCAGCAGTGGAGGGCGGAGCATTCAGTACTTC. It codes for CASSGGRSIQYF.

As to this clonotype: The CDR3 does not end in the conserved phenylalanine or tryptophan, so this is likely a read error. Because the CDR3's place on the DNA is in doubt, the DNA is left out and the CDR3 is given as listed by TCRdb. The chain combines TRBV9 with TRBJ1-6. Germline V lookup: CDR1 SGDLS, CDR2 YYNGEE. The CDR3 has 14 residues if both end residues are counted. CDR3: CASSVMGSNSPLPL.

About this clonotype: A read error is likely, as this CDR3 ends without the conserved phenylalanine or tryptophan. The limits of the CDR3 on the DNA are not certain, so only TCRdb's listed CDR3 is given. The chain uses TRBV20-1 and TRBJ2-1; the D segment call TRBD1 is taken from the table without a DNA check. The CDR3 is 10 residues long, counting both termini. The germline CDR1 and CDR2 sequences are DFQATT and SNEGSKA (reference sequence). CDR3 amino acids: CSARDRVGGS.

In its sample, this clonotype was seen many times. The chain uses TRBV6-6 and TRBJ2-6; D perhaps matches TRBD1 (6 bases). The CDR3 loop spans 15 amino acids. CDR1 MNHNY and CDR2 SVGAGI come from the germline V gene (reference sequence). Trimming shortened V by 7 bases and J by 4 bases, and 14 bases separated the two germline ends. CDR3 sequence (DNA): TGTGCCAGCAAACACCCAGGGGTCGGGGCCAACGTCCTGACTTTC. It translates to CASKHPGVGANVLTF.

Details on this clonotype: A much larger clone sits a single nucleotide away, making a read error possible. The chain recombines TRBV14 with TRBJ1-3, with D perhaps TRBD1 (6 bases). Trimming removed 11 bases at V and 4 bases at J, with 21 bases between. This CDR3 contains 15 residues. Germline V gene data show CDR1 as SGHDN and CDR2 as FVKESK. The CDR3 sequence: CAWGGGATLGNTIYF. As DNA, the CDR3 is TGTGCCTGGGGAGGGGGTGCGACACTCGGAAACACCATATATTTT.

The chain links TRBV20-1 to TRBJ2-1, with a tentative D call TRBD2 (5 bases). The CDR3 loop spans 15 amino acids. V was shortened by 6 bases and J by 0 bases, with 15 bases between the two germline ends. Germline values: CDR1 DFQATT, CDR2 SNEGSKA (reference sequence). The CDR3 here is CSAPPPGSSYNEQFF. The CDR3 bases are TGCAGTGCCCCCCCGCCGGGGAGCTCCTACAATGAGCAGTTCTTC.

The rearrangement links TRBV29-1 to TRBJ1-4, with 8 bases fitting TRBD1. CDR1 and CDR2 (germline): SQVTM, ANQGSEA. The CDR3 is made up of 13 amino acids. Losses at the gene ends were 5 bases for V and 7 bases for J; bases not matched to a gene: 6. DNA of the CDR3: TGCAGCGTTCTAGGACAGGGTCGTGAAAAACTGTTTTTT. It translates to CSVLGQGREKLFF.